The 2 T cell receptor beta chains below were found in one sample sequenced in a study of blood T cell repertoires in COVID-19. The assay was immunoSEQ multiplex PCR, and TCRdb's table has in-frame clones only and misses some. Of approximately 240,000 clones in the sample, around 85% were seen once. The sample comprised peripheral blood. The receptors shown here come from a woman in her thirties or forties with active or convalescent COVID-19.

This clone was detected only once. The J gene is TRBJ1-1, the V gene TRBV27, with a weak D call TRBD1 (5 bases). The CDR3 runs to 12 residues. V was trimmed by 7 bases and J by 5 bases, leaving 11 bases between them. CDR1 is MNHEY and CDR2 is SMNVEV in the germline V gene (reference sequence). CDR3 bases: TGTGCCAGCACCCGGGGGGGGACTGAAGCTTTCTTT. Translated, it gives CASTRGGTEAFF.

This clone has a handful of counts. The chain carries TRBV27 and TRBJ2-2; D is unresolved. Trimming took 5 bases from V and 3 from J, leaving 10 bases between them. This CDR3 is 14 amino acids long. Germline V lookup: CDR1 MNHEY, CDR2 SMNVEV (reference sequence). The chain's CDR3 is CASSGSTHTGELFF. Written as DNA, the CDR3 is TGTGCCAGCAGTGGATCGACTCACACCGGGGAGCTGTTTTTT.